The T cell receptor (beta chain) described here comes from a study of response to subunit inactivated influenza vaccine. With respect to this clonotype: Its antigen is not known.

Findings of the study overall: The authors suggested that every seasonal influenza vaccination recruits few new T cells.

The germline V gene encodes CDR1 SGHVT and CDR2 SQSDAQ. V lost 5 bases and J lost 5; bases outside the gene matches: 6. The CDR3 extends over 15 amino acids. Using its own MiXCR run on the RT-PCR reads, TCRdb lists one record per CDR3 protein. Here the sample spans around 170,000 distinct CDR3 sequences, about 11% being singletons. Sequencing used CD8+ T cells sorted from PBMCs, obtained less than 30 months after vaccination. The TCR was taken from a man aged 45 to 75 who received an inactivated influenza vaccine. The chain employs TRBV7-4 and TRBJ2-3; 11 nucleotides agree with TRBD2. The CDR3 coding sequence is TGTGCCAGCAGCACCGCCGGGACTAGCGGAGATACGCAGTATTTT. Protein: CASSTAGTSGDTQYF.